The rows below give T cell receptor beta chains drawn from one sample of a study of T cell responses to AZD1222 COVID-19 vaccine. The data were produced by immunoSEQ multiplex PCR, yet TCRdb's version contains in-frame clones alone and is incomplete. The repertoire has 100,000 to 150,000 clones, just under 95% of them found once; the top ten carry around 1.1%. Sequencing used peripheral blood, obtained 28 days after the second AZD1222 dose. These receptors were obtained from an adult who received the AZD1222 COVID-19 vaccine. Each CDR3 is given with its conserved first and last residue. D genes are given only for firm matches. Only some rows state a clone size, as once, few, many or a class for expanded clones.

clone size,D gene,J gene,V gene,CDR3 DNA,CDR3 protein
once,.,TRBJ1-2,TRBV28,TGTGCCAGCATGGACAGAAACTATGGCTACACCTTC,CASMDRNYGYTF
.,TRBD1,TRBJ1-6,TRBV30,TGTGCCTGGACCCCCCGCAGACAGGGGTTTAATTCACCCCTCCACTTT,CAWTPRRQGFNSPLHF
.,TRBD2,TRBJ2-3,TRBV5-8,TGTGCCAGCAGCTCCCGGACTAGCGGGGGGGAGTATTTT,CASSSRTSGGEYF
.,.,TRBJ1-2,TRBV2,TGTGCCAGCAGTGATAACTATGGCTACACCTTC,CASSDNYGYTF
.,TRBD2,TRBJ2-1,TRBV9,TGTGCCAGCAGCGGCGGGACTAGCGGGAGCTATGAGCAGTTCTTC,CASSGGTSGSYEQFF
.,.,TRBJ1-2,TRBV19,TGTGCCAGTAGTATAGGCGTCAGTTTCTATGGCTACACCTTC,CASSIGVSFYGYTF
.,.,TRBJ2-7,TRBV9,TGTGCCAGCAGCGTAGTGGAGGGCAGCGCTGGAGAGCAGTACTTC,CASSVVEGSAGEQYF
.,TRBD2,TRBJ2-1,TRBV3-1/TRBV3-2,TGTGCCAGCAGCCAAGGAGGGAGGGCCTATGAGCAGTTCTTC,CASSQGGRAYEQFF
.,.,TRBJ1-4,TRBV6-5,TGTGCCAGCAGTTACTCTATGGGGGGAACTAATGAAAAACTGTTTTTT,CASSYSMGGTNEKLFF
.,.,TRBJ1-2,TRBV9,TGTGCCAGCAGCGTAGGGGCGGACTATGGCTACACCTTC,CASSVGADYGYTF
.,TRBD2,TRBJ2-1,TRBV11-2,TGTGCCAGCAGCTTATCTTTCCTAGCGGGAAGGGCCGACAATGAGCAGTTCTTC,CASSLSFLAGRADNEQFF
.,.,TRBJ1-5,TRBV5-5,TGTGCCAGCAGCTTGGGGGTCGATCAGCCCCAGCATTTT,CASSLGVDQPQHF
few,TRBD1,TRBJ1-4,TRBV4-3,TGCGCCAGCAGCCAAGCTCCGGGACAGGGGGGAAAACTGTTTTTT,CASSQAPGQGGKLFF
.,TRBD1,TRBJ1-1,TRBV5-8,TGTGCCAGCAGCTCAGGACAGGGCTGGACTGAAGCTTTCTTT,CASSSGQGWTEAFF
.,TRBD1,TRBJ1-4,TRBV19,TGTGCCAGTACGCGCTGGACAGGGGAGGGAAAACTGTTTTTT,CASTRWTGEGKLFF
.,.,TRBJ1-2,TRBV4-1,TGCGCCAGCAGCCAAGACTTAAGGATATATGGCTACACCTTC,CASSQDLRIYGYTF
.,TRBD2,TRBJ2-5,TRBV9,TGTGCCAGCAGCGTAGCGGGGGCCGGCGGGGGGGAGACCCAGTACTTC,CASSVAGAGGGETQYF
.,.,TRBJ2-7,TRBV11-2,TGTGCCAGCAGCCCTACAGTATTTTACTCCTACGAGCAGTACTTC,CASSPTVFYSYEQYF
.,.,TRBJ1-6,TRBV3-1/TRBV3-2,TGTGCCAGCAGCCAAGATCTAAGGGTCCCCTCTTATTCACCCCTCCACTTT,CASSQDLRVPSYSPLHF
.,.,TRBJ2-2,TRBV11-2,TGTGCCAGCAGCTTAGAGGTCGGAGAGCTGTTTTTT,CASSLEVGELFF
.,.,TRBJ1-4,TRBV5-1,TGCGCCAGCAGCATTGGGACGGGCCTTAATGAAAAACTGTTTTTT,CASSIGTGLNEKLFF
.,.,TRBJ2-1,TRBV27,TGTGCCAGCAGTTTATCCTCTACCTTTGCCAATGAGCAGTTCTTC,CASSLSSTFANEQFF
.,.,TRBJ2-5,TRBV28,TGTGCCAGCCTGGGGGGAAAAGAGACCCAGTACTTC,CASLGGKETQYF
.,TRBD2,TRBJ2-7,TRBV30,TGTGCCTGGAGTGTCTCTTCCCCTAGCGGGAGTATGAACGAGCAGTACTTC,CAWSVSSPSGSMNEQYF
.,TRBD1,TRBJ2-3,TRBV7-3,TGTGCCAGCAGCTTCATAGGGACAGGGGGCCCAGATACGCAGTATTTT,CASSFIGTGGPDTQYF
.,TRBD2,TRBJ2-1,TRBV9,TGTGCCAGCAGCGTTAGCGGGGTTGGCTCCTACAATGAGCAGTTCTTC,CASSVSGVGSYNEQFF
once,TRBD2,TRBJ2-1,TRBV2,TGTGCCAGCGGGGGACTAGGGCTCGGTGAGCAGTTCTTC,CASGGLGLGEQFF
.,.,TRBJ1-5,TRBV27,TGTGCCAGCAGTTTAATCGGCACGCAGGGCAATCAGCCCCAGCATTTT,CASSLIGTQGNQPQHF
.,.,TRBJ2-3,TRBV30,TGTGCCTGGAGTGTAGGCCATACCACAGATACGCAGTATTTT,CAWSVGHTTDTQYF
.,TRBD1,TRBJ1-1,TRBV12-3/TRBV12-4,TGTGCCAGCAGTTTACAGGGGGCAAGAGCTTTCTTT,CASSLQGARAFF
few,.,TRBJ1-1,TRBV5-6,TGTGCCAGCAGCTTGTTTCGGGCGGGGGTTAACACTGAAGCTTTCTTT,CASSLFRAGVNTEAFF
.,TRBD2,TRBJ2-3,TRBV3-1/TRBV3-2,TGTGCCAGCAGCCACCTAGCGGGAGGAGGGACAGATACGCAGTATTTT,CASSHLAGGGTDTQYF
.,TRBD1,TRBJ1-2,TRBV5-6,TGTGCCAGCAGCTGGGACAGGGGAAACTATGGCTACACCTTC,CASSWDRGNYGYTF
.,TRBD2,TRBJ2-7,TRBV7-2,TGTGCCAGCAGCTCACGACTAGCGGGGGGCCACGAGCAGTACTTC,CASSSRLAGGHEQYF
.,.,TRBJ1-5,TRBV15,TGTGCCACCAGCAGAGGGGCAGGTCTTCAGCCCCAGCATTTT,CATSRGAGLQPQHF
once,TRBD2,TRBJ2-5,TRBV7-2,TGTGCCAGCAGCTTAGTAACGGCTAGCGGGAGGGAGACCCAGTACTTC,CASSLVTASGRETQYF
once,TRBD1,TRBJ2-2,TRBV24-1,TGTGCCACCAGTGCAAAAACCGGGACAGGGAAAGGCACCGGGGAGCTGTTTTTT,CATSAKTGTGKGTGELFF
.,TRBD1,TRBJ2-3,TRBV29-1,TGCAGCGTTAAGGACAGGGACACAGATACGCAGTATTTT,CSVKDRDTDTQYF
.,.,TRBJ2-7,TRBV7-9,TGTGCCAGCAGCTTAGACAGGACGCCAACCTACGAGCAGTACTTC,CASSLDRTPTYEQYF
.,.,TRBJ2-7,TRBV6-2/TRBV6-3,TGTGCCAGCAGTTACTCATCGGTGGGAGGCTACGAGCAGTACTTC,CASSYSSVGGYEQYF